This T cell receptor beta chain was retrieved from a study of chemoradiotherapy in HPV16-positive cancers. The trim removed 5 bases at V and 2 bases at J, leaving 8 bases unmatched. The CDR3 covers 17 residues. Germline-derived CDR1 and CDR2 are SGHRS and YFSETQ. General observations from the study: Candidate HPV-specific clones and E7-related TCR motifs grew in tumor during treatment.

Regarding this clone: Its antigen is unknown.

The data were produced by immunoSEQ multiplex PCR, yet TCRdb's version contains in-frame clones alone and is incomplete. The top ten clones hold more than 7% of a sample with roughly 1,900 clones, 90% of them seen once. Samples were taken several times over chemoradiotherapy. Sequencing used tumor tissue, obtained from a patient who underwent chemoradiotherapy. The rearrangement links TRBV5-1 to TRBJ2-5; TRBD2 matches at 14 bases. The receptor was isolated from a human donor with HPV-associated anogenital cancer. The CDR3 nucleotides read TGCGCCAGCAGGCTGGGGGGACTAGCGGGGGAGCAAGAGACCCAGTACTTC. Amino acids: CASRLGGLAGEQETQYF.